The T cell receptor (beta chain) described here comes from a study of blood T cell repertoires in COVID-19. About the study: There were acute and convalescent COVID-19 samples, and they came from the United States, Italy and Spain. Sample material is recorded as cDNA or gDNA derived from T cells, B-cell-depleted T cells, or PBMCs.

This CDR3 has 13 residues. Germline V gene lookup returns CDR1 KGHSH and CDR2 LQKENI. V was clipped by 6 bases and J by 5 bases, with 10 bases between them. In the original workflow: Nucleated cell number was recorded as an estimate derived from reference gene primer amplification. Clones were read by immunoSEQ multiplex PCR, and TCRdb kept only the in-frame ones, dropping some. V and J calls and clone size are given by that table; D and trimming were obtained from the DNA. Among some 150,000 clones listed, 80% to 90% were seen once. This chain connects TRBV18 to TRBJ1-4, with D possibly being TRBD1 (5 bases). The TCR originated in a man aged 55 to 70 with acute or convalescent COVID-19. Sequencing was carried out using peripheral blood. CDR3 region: CASSEGVNEKLFF. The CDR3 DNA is TGTGCCAGCTCGGAAGGGGTAAATGAAAAACTGTTTTTT.